Here is one T cell receptor beta chain with its context. Its specificity is unknown. This CDR3 region has 16 residues. V was pared by 3 bases and J by 8 bases, with 17 bases between. Looked up from germline, CDR1 is KGHSH and CDR2 is LQKENI. Samples with a second dose at about 4 or about 12 weeks were pooled together. The data stem from a study of T cell responses to AZD1222 COVID-19 vaccine. The table came from immunoSEQ multiplex PCR; TCRdb's copy has only in-frame clones and leaves some out. The data contain about 160,000 clones, more than 75% of them singletons. Study findings and constraints: Spike-specific TCR breadth and depth went up after people got two AZD1222 doses. No repertoire was sampled before or during the peak T cell response, only after it.

The receptor was isolated from an adult who received the AZD1222 COVID-19 vaccine. The chain couples TRBV18 to TRBJ1-6, with a weak D call TRBD1 (5 bases). The input for sequencing was peripheral blood, taken 28 days after the second AZD1222 dose. The CDR3 loop reads CASSPKHDGGDSPLHF. The CDR3 region has the DNA TGTGCCAGCTCACCTAAACACGACGGGGGAGATTCACCCCTCCACTTT.